This entry lists 18 T cell receptor beta chains sequenced from one sample in a study of blood T cell repertoires in COVID-19. Using immunoSEQ multiplex PCR, the repertoire was profiled, and TCRdb retains in-frame clones only, with some absent. The table includes roughly 170,000 clones, around 82% detected once. The sequenced sample was PBMCs or T cells enriched from blood (not recorded which). The receptors derive from a man between 60 and 70 years old who had recovered from COVID-19.

In this sample, this clone turned up once. The chain recombines TRBV5-1 with TRBJ2-1; the match to TRBD1 covers 8 bases. The V segment lost 1 base and the J segment 5 bases; nucleotides outside the gene matches: 5. Germline V lookup: CDR1 SGHRS, CDR2 YFSETQ. The CDR3 is 15 residues long. In DNA, the CDR3 is TGCGCCAGCAGCTTGAACCCAGGGGGCCACAATGAGCAGTTCTTC. Translated, it gives CASSLNPGGHNEQFF.

This chain uses TRBV10-3 with TRBJ1-1; a weak D match, TRBD1 (6 bases). The V end lost 6 bases, the J end lost 2 bases, and 10 bases lay between the germline ends. Germline CDR1 is ENHRY and CDR2 is SYGVKD. This CDR3 is built from 13 residues. CDR3 bases: TGTGCCATCAGGGGACACCTTAACACTGAAGCTTTCTTT. Its translation is CAIRGHLNTEAFF.

This clone was counted a few times. The rearrangement links TRBV30 to TRBJ1-4, with 7 bases identical to TRBD1. The CDR3 loop spans 15 amino acids. CDR1 and CDR2 (germline): GTSNPN, SVGIG (reference sequence). The V and J ends lost 0 bases and 8 bases, in that order; junction bases with no gene match: 9. CDR3 in amino acids: CAWSVPEGAGEKLFF. The CDR3, as DNA: TGTGCCTGGAGTGTCCCTGAGGGGGCCGGGGAAAAACTGTTTTTT.

Only a few counts were recorded for this clone. The chain employs TRBV7-3 and TRBJ2-7; 8 nucleotides align to TRBD1. Per the germline V gene, CDR1 is SGHTA and CDR2 is FQGTGA. V shed 5 bases and J 4 bases; nucleotides not matched to a gene: 7. The CDR3 runs 14 residues. The chain's CDR3 is CASSPAGTGYEQYF. The CDR3 DNA sequence: TGTGCCAGCAGCCCGGCCGGGACAGGTTACGAGCAGTACTTC.

This clone turned up a few times. This rearrangement joins TRBV6-5 to TRBJ1-5; D may be TRBD1 (6 bases). The CDR3 has 15 residues. Germline CDR1 and CDR2: MNHEY and SVGAGI. V lost 0 bases and J 7 bases, leaving 13 bases between the germline ends. The CDR3 loop reads CASSYSDGGGQPQHF. The CDR3 bases are TGTGCCAGCAGTTACTCGGACGGCGGGGGCCAGCCCCAGCATTTT.

This clone was seen a single time. The CDR3 is CSVEGDGRASGNTIYF. The DNA of the CDR3 is TGCAGCGTCGAGGGGGACGGCAGGGCCTCTGGAAACACCATATATTTT. The J gene is TRBJ1-3, the V gene TRBV29-1; possible D gene TRBD1, 6 bases. V was trimmed by 6 bases and J by 0 bases, leaving 18 bases between them. There are 16 residues in the CDR3. The germline V gene has CDR1 SQVTM and CDR2 ANQGSEA.

The gene calls are TRBV6-2 or TRBV6-3 and TRBJ1-6; D is undetermined. V lost 2 bases to trimming and J lost 14 bases, with 7 bases between them. The germline gives CDR1 MNHEY, CDR2 SVGEGT. The CDR3 length is 11 residues. The DNA for the CDR3 is TGTGCCAGCAGTTACGGTCTAGCCCTCCACTTT. Its protein product is CASSYGLALHF.

This chain links TRBV7-2 with TRBJ2-3, with 10 positions matching TRBD2. The junction had 6 bases not matched to a gene; V was cut back by 2 bases and J by 4 bases. Germline V gene sequence: CDR1 SGHTA, CDR2 FQGNSA. The CDR3 length is 16 residues. The CDR3 is CASSLSIAGGADTQYF. In nucleotides, the CDR3 is TGTGCCAGCAGCTTATCGATAGCGGGGGGCGCAGATACGCAGTATTTT.

The chain is built from TRBV30 and TRBJ2-1, with 7 bases that match TRBD1. Germline trimming cut 2 bases from V and 6 bases from J; bases unmatched to any gene: 7. The V gene's germline CDR1 is GTSNPN and CDR2 SVGIG (reference sequence). The CDR3 runs to 14 residues. The CDR3 is CAWSLGTAANEQFF. Written as DNA, the CDR3 is TGTGCCTGGAGTCTTGGGACAGCCGCCAATGAGCAGTTCTTC.

This rearrangement joins TRBV24-1 to TRBJ2-2, with D possibly TRBD1 on 5 matching bases. The germline V and J ends were trimmed by 7 bases and 6 bases, with 17 bases remaining between them. From germline, CDR1 is KGHDR and CDR2 SFDVKD. The CDR3 length is 15 residues. CDR3 nucleotides: TGTGCCACCAGCCTGTCAGGGTTCTTTCCCGGGGAGCTGTTTTTT. Translation: CATSLSGFFPGELFF.

The chain couples TRBV11-3 to TRBJ2-2; 7 bases map to TRBD1. The trim removed 1 base at V and 6 bases at J, leaving 5 bases unmatched. There are 15 residues in the CDR3. CDR1 is SGHNT, CDR2 YENEEA, per germline. CDR3 DNA: TGTGCCAGCAGCTTAGGCAGGGGGACGTCCGGGGAGCTGTTTTTT. Translating it yields CASSLGRGTSGELFF.

The CDR3 sequence is CASSPRVSGANVLTF. In nucleotides, the CDR3 is TGTGCCAGCAGCCCGAGAGTTTCGGGGGCCAACGTCCTGACTTTC. The rearrangement links TRBV3-1 (or the pseudogene TRBV3-2) to TRBJ2-6; no clear D. The CDR3 is made up of 15 amino acids. With 4 bases removed from V and 4 bases from J, the gap between germline ends came to 11 bases. Germline values: CDR1 LGHDT, CDR2 YNNKEL (reference sequence).

The rearrangement uses TRBV11-3 and TRBJ2-1; weak D call: TRBD1 (6 bases). This CDR3 region has 15 residues. With 5 bases removed from V and 0 bases from J, the gap between germline ends came to 11 bases. Looked up from germline, CDR1 is SGHNT and CDR2 is YENEEA. The CDR3 region is CASSQGHSSYNEQFF. CDR3 in DNA: TGTGCCAGCAGCCAGGGACATAGCTCCTACAATGAGCAGTTCTTC.

The chain couples TRBV3-1 (or the pseudogene TRBV3-2) to TRBJ2-7; TRBD1 aligns across 7 bases. Unmatched junction bases numbered 4, after V lost 5 bases and J lost 3 bases. Germline V CDR1 and CDR2: LGHDT, YNNKEL (reference sequence). The CDR3 has 13 amino acids. CDR3 sequence (DNA): TGTGCCAGCAGCGTCCGGGACAGCTACGAGCAGTACTTC. This gives the protein CASSVRDSYEQYF.

The V gene is TRBV4-2, the J gene TRBJ2-7; TRBD1 matches at 7 bases. From germline, CDR1 is LGHNA and CDR2 YNFKEQ. CDR3 length equals 15 residues. V was clipped by 4 bases and J by 6 bases; unmatched bases: 12. CDR3 bases: TGTGCCAGCAGCCTCCAGGCCGATCACAGGGGCGAGCAGTACTTC. This sequence encodes CASSLQADHRGEQYF.

This chain joins TRBV24-1 and TRBJ1-6; perhaps TRBD1 as D (5 bases). Per the germline V gene, CDR1 is KGHDR and CDR2 is SFDVKD. The CDR3 is 14 residues long. Between the trimmed V and J ends, which lost 4 bases and 6 bases, there was a span of 9 bases. CDR3 nucleotides: TGTGCCACCAGTGAAGGGGTGAGTAATTCACCCCTCCACTTT. Residues: CATSEGVSNSPLHF.

CDR3 protein: CASGLVISSGFTSTDTQYF. CDR3 nucleotides: TGTGCTAGTGGTTTGGTAATAAGTAGCGGGTTCACTAGCACAGATACGCAGTATTTT. The chain is built from TRBV12-5 and TRBJ2-3; 7 bases line up with TRBD2. CDR1 and CDR2 (germline): LGHNT, FRNRAP. The CDR3 extends over 19 amino acids. Germline trimming cut 0 bases from V and 0 bases from J; bases unmatched to any gene: 12.

V usage is TRBV6-2 or TRBV6-3 and J usage is TRBJ2-7, with 10 bases aligning to TRBD2. The CDR3 runs 15 residues. CDR1 is MNHEY, CDR2 SVGEGT, per germline. The trim removed 4 bases at V and 4 bases at J, leaving 7 bases unmatched. The CDR3 reads CASSLSGRAFYEQYF. In DNA, the CDR3 is TGTGCCAGCAGTTTAAGCGGGAGGGCCTTTTACGAGCAGTACTTC.